A single sample is the source of the 20 T cell receptor beta chains below, sequenced in a study of blood T cell repertoires in COVID-19 (TCRdb year 2020). Library preparation was by the immunoSEQ multiplex PCR assay. TCRdb stores this immuneACCESS table with in-frame sequences only. Part of the clones is absent; in the studies checked, under half of the shortfall reflects unresolved V genes, and no reason is known for the rest. This sample has 200,000 or so clones in its table, and around 82% of those were observed once. Approximately 7.6% of the sample is taken by the ten largest. Sequencing was done on a sample of PBMCs or T cells enriched from blood (not recorded which). These receptors were taken from a man aged 40-50 years who had recovered from COVID-19.

CDR3 sequence reads: CATSTDRGKYEQYF. CDR3 DNA sequence: TGTGCCACCAGCACCGACAGGGGCAAGTACGAGCAGTACTTC. The chain links TRBV15 to TRBJ2-7; TRBD1 matches 8 bases. The CDR3 consists of 14 residues. V shed 4 bases, J shed 4 bases, and the junction held 6 bases outside the gene matches. CDR1 and CDR2 (germline): LNHNV, YYDKDF (reference sequence).

J is TRBJ1-3 and V is TRBV7-9, with a tentative D call TRBD1 (6 bases). V was pared by 5 bases and J by 0 bases, with 14 bases between. Germline V CDR1 and CDR2: SEHNR, FQNEAQ (reference sequence). The CDR3 extends over 16 amino acids. As DNA, the CDR3 is TGTGCCAGCAGCCCGCGAGGACAGTCCTCTGGAAACACCATATATTTT. Translation: CASSPRGQSSGNTIYF.

This rearrangement joins TRBV5-1 to TRBJ1-1, with 10 bases identical to TRBD1. CDR3 size: 13 residues. The V segment lost 5 bases and the J segment 4 bases; nucleotides outside the gene matches: 2. Germline CDR1 reads SGHRS; CDR2 reads YFSETQ. CDR3 DNA: TGCGCCAGCAGTGGACAGGGGGTCACTGAAGCTTTCTTT. As protein: CASSGQGVTEAFF.

The rearrangement joins TRBV6-1 to TRBJ1-5; D unresolved. Trimming left V 3 bases short and J 4 bases short, with 7 bases between. The CDR3 sequence is 13 residues long. The germline V gene encodes CDR1 MNHNS and CDR2 SASEGT. CDR3 coding DNA: TGTGCCAGCAGTGATAATCGGAATCAGCCCCAGCATTTT. This translates into CASSDNRNQPQHF.

V is TRBV6-6 and J is TRBJ1-5; TRBD1 agrees at 8 bases. The germline V gene has CDR1 MNHNY and CDR2 SVGAGI (reference sequence). With 0 bases clipped from V and 4 bases from J, the junction kept 2 bases outside the gene matches. The CDR3 sequence is 15 residues long. The chain's CDR3 is CASSYSQGANQPQHF. Here the CDR3 DNA reads TGTGCCAGCAGTTACTCGCAGGGGGCGAATCAGCCCCAGCATTTT.

The rearrangement joins TRBV5-8 to TRBJ1-6, with D perhaps TRBD1 (5 bases). Germline CDR1 reads SGHTS; CDR2 reads YDEGEE. This CDR3 has 18 amino acids. V lost 6 bases to trimming and J lost 0 bases, with 19 bases between them. CDR3: CASTGGIYRSSYNSPLHF. The CDR3 coding sequence is TGTGCCAGCACCGGGGGAATTTATAGGAGCTCCTATAATTCACCCCTCCACTTT.

V is TRBV10-3 and J is TRBJ1-6; 7 positions match TRBD1. The ends lost 3 bases at V and 7 bases at J; junction bases unmatched: 6. Germline V CDR1 and CDR2: ENHRY, SYGVKD. CDR3 length equals 15 residues. CDR3 in amino acids: CAISDSRQGNSPLHF. The CDR3 region has the DNA TGTGCCATCAGTGACTCCAGACAGGGAAATTCACCCCTCCACTTT.

This rearrangement joins TRBV4-1 to TRBJ1-5, with TRBD1 matching over 7 bases. This CDR3 has 16 amino acids. Germline lookup yields CDR1 MGHRA and CDR2 YSYEKL. Trimming at V came to 0 bases and at J to 6 bases, leaving 8 bases not matched to a gene. CDR3 amino acids: CASSQDGLGGVQPQHF. The DNA of the CDR3 is TGCGCCAGCAGCCAAGATGGGTTAGGGGGCGTTCAGCCCCAGCATTTT.

This chain connects TRBV28 to TRBJ2-5, with 8 bases matching TRBD1. The CDR3 loop spans 17 amino acids. V was clipped by 6 bases and J by 5 bases; unmatched bases: 17. The germline V gene has CDR1 MDHEN and CDR2 SYDVKM. CDR3 residues: CASSLRTGNIRKETQYF. CDR3 DNA: TGTGCCAGCAGCCTAAGGACAGGGAATATCAGGAAGGAGACCCAGTACTTC.

The rearrangement uses TRBV2 and TRBJ1-1; perhaps TRBD1 as D (6 bases). This CDR3 is 14 amino acids long. Trimming stripped 7 bases from V and 7 bases from J, with 19 bases between. Per germline, CDR1 SNHLY and CDR2 FYNNEI. The CDR3 DNA reads as TGTGCCAGCATCCTTTCGGGGGGGCCCGTTGAAGCTTTCTTT. This codes for CASILSGGPVEAFF.

This clone came up a few times. The chain joins TRBV19 to TRBJ2-3; D gene uncertain. The CDR3 sequence is 13 residues long. The V end lost 7 bases, the J end lost 4 bases, and 12 bases lay between the germline ends. Germline V gene lookup returns CDR1 LNHDA and CDR2 SQIVND (reference sequence). The DNA of the CDR3 is TGTGCCAGTACGTGGCTAGGTGCAGATACGCAGTATTTT. Translated: CASTWLGADTQYF.

The V gene is TRBV3-1 (or the pseudogene TRBV3-2), the J gene TRBJ2-2, with TRBD1 identical over 9 bases. Trimming took 2 bases from V and 0 from J; bases not matched to a gene: 4. This CDR3 has 17 amino acids. Germline loops: CDR1 LGHDT, CDR2 YNNKEL (reference sequence). CDR3 sequence (DNA): TGTGCCAGCAGCCAAAACAGGGGGCTCACGAACACCGGGGAGCTGTTTTTT. Translating gives CASSQNRGLTNTGELFF.

V is TRBV5-4 and J is TRBJ2-3; 7 nucleotides match TRBD2. With V trimmed by 4 bases and J by 5 bases, 7 bases remained unmatched. The germline CDR1 and CDR2 sequences are SGHNT and YYREEE (reference sequence). There are 14 residues in the CDR3. In DNA form, the CDR3 reads TGTGCCAGCAGCGAAGGGACTACACAAGATACGCAGTATTTT. Translated, it gives CASSEGTTQDTQYF. Full variable domain (rest looked up from reference TRBV5-4 and TRBJ2-3): ETGVTQSPTHLIKTRGQQVTLRCSSQSGHNTVSWYQQALGQGPQFIFQYYREEENGRGNFPPRFSGLQFPNYSSELNVNALELDDSALYLCASSEGTTQDTQYFGPGTRLTVL.

The V call is TRBV5-1, the J call TRBJ2-7; TRBD2 agrees at 9 bases. CDR1 is SGHRS, CDR2 YFSETQ, per germline. J lost 5 bases, V lost 2 bases, and 2 bases had no gene match. The CDR3 spans 13 residues. The CDR3 is CASSLAGGNEQYF. Written as DNA, the CDR3 is TGCGCCAGCAGCTTAGCGGGGGGCAACGAGCAGTACTTC.

The chain is built from TRBV6-2 or TRBV6-3 and TRBJ1-5, with TRBD1 identical over 8 bases. This CDR3 spans 17 amino acids. CDR1 MNHEY and CDR2 SVGEGT come from the germline V gene. V gave up 6 bases and J gave up 5 bases; unmatched junction bases: 15. Here the CDR3 DNA reads TGTGCCAGCAGCCCTGGACAGGGTATCACTGTCCATCAGCCCCAGCATTTT. Translation gives CASSPGQGITVHQPQHF.

The chain couples TRBV10-3 to TRBJ2-3; 7 nucleotides line up with TRBD2. Germline CDR1 ENHRY, CDR2 SYGVKD. The CDR3 runs to 14 residues. V lost 7 bases and J lost 5; bases outside the gene matches: 9. CDR3 loop: CAITGGGVGDTQYF. For the CDR3, the DNA is TGTGCCATCACAGGTGGGGGGGTTGGAGATACGCAGTATTTT.

This clone appeared once. The CDR3 sequence is CASSLVVRTKKEELFF. In DNA, the CDR3 is TGTGCCAGCAGCTTGGTCGTGAGGACGAAAAAGGAGGAACTGTTTTTT. This chain joins TRBV5-6 and TRBJ1-4; D is unresolved. V was cut by 0 bases and J by 12 bases, with 21 bases left in between. CDR3 length: 16 amino acids. Germline CDR1 SGHDT, CDR2 YYEEEE.

The chain employs TRBV6-2 or TRBV6-3 and TRBJ1-6; no reliable D call. This CDR3 comprises 13 residues. Germline CDR1 and CDR2: MNHEY and SVGEGT. V lost 5 bases to trimming and J lost 10 bases, with 12 bases between them. The CDR3 nucleotides are TGTGCCAGCAGTCCCCCCGCAGTATCACCCCTCCACTTT. This encodes CASSPPAVSPLHF.

The V gene is TRBV6-2 or TRBV6-3, the J gene TRBJ1-5, with 7 bases lining up with TRBD1. This CDR3 region has 18 residues. Germline values: CDR1 MNHEY, CDR2 SVGEGT. V was pared by 6 bases and J by 0 bases, with 14 bases of the junction left unmatched. CDR3 amino acids: CASRYRDSLRASNQPQHF. Written as DNA, the CDR3 is TGTGCCAGCAGGTACCGGGACAGTCTTCGGGCTAGCAATCAGCCCCAGCATTTT.

The J gene is TRBJ2-5, the V gene TRBV2; 7 bases are a match to TRBD1. The V segment lost 5 bases and the J segment 4 bases; nucleotides outside the gene matches: 7. The germline CDR1 and CDR2 sequences are SNHLY and FYNNEI. The length of the CDR3 is 14 residues. The CDR3 here is CASSRRQGRETQYF. In nucleotides, the CDR3 is TGTGCCAGCAGTCGTCGACAGGGAAGAGAGACCCAGTACTTC.